The table lists the clone carrying this TCR beta chain with many counts. The time point is: pre-sensitization, week 0. As to treatment: therapeutic diphenylcyclopropenone sensitization with weekly scalp DPC. TCRdb re-derived calls from the RACE reads in MiXCR, one entry per CDR3 protein. The data contain about 380,000 distinct CDR3 sequences, roughly 4.6% of them singletons. This sample was included in a study of human T cells and chemical hapten exposure. Study background: Patch testing placed 0.01% DPC on the upper back, with readings at 6 days.

The germline V gene encodes CDR1 MDHEN and CDR2 SYDVKM. Trimming took 6 bases from V and 8 from J; bases not matched to a gene: 13. The CDR3 has 16 residues. This clonotype was sampled from a woman aged 45-65 years with alopecia areata. Some clones in this sample may be carry-over from other donors' samples. Specimen: whole blood, collected in connection with sensitization to the hapten diphenylcyclopropenone (DPC). The rearrangement uses TRBV28 and TRBJ2-1; 10 bases are a match to TRBD2. CDR3 DNA sequence: TGTGCCAGCAGCTCGTTCCCAAGCGGGAGGGCGGATGAGCAGTTCTTC. Translated: CASSSFPSGRADEQFF.